This T cell receptor beta chain derives from a study of T cells in Graves' hyperthyroidism and ophthalmopathy. Study conclusions and caveats: Separating ophthalmopathy from stable hyperthyroidism was achieved by a 13 V-J model. Ophthalmopathy was model-predicted a median about 6.9 months pre-onset.

It was RNA transcripts that yielded the amplified TCR beta CDR3 regions. Using the HTBI primer set, a first-round RT-PCR was run on the TCR CDR3. TCRdb reanalysed the multiplex PCR reads using MiXCR and keeps one entry per CDR3 protein. The sample consists of 330,000 or so distinct CDR3 sequences, roughly 19% of them appearing once. The source of the PBMCs was 10 ml of fresh peripheral blood. From germline, CDR1 is LGHDT and CDR2 YNNKEL (reference sequence). This CDR3 has 15 residues. V was clipped by 0 bases and J by 5 bases, with 13 bases between them. This clonotype was counted ten times or more. Antigen: not known.

The chain uses TRBV3-1 and TRBJ1-1; possibly TRBD1 for D (5 bases). This clonotype was obtained from a man aged 45 to 65 with Graves' ophthalmopathy. Material for sequencing was blood. The CDR3 DNA is TGTGCCAGCAGCCAAGATCCCAGGGTGCGGACTGAAGCTTTCTTT. It encodes CASSQDPRVRTEAFF.